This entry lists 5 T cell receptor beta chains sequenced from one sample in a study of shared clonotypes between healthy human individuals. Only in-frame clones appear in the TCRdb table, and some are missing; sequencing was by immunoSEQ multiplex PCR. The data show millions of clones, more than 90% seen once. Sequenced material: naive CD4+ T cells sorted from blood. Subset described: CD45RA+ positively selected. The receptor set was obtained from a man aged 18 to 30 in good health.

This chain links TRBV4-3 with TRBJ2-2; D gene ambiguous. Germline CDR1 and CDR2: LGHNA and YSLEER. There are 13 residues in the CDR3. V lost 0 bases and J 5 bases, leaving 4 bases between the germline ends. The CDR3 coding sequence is TGCGCCAGCAGCCAAGATATAACCGGGGAGCTGTTTTTT. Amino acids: CASSQDITGELFF.

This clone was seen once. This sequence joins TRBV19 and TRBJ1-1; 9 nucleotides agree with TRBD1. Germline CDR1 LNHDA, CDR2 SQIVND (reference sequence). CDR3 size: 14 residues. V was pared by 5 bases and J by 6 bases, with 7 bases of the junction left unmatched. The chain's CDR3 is CASSVGQGSAEAFF. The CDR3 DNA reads TGTGCCAGTAGTGTAGGACAGGGGAGCGCTGAAGCTTTCTTT.

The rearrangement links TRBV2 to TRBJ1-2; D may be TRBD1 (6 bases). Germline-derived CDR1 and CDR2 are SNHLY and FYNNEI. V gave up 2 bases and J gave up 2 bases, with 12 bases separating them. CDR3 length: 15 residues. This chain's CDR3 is CASSERAGANYGYTF. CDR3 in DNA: TGTGCCAGCAGTGAACGGGCAGGGGCGAACTATGGCTACACCTTC.

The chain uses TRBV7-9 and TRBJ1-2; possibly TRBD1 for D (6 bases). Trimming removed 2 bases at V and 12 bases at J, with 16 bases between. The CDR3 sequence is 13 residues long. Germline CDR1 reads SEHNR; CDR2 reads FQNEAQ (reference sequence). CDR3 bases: TGTGCCAGCAGCTTAACACAACAGGGAGTTGACACCTTC. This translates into CASSLTQQGVDTF.

Written as DNA, the CDR3 is TGTGCCAGTAGTCCGCGGACTAGCGGCTCCTACAATGAGCAGTTCTTC. Translation: CASSPRTSGSYNEQFF. The rearrangement joins TRBV19 to TRBJ2-1; 10 bases agree with TRBD2. The germline gives CDR1 LNHDA, CDR2 SQIVND (reference sequence). This CDR3 has 16 residues. Trimming removed 5 bases from V and 0 bases from J; junction bases left unmatched: 4.